This T cell receptor beta chain was observed in a study of T cell responses to AZD1222 COVID-19 vaccine. Study-level points and caveats: Seropositivity was recorded at baseline in only five to seven AZD1222 recipients.

Measured with immunoSEQ multiplex PCR; TCRdb has only the in-frame clones, and not every one. This sample carries 140,000 or so clones, more than 75% of them seen once, and the ten largest clones take about 2%. A word on this clone: Its target is unknown.

Specimen: peripheral blood, collected 28 days after the second AZD1222 dose. The sequence was obtained from an adult who received the AZD1222 COVID-19 vaccine.

The CDR3 here is CASRPSGGSNEQFF. The CDR3 nucleotides are TGTGCCAGCAGGCCTAGCGGGGGGTCCAATGAGCAGTTCTTC. The gene calls are TRBV6-5 and TRBJ2-1; the match to TRBD2 covers 11 bases. Germline V CDR1 and CDR2: MNHEY, SVGAGI. V dropped 6 bases and J dropped 6; count of bases not matched to a gene: 4. The CDR3 has 14 residues.